This T cell receptor beta chain was found in a study of blood T cell repertoires in COVID-19. Whole-study context: T cells, B-cell-depleted T cells, or PBMCs supplied cDNA or gDNA.

Enrolment of Seattle patients took place during active infection, and they were followed longitudinally. The ends lost 2 bases at V and 2 bases at J; junction bases unmatched: 4. Germline values: CDR1 MNHEY, CDR2 SVGEGT. The CDR3 spans 15 residues. As originally analysed: Estimation of nucleated cell counts was performed using reference gene primer amplification. Libraries were prepared by immunoSEQ multiplex PCR; TCRdb keeps only in-frame clonotypes and omits some of them. The V and J calls and clone size were taken over from that table, and D and trimming were inferred from the DNA. The table shows under 250,000 clones, with about nine tenths occurring only once.

What was sequenced was peripheral blood. This chain joins TRBV6-2 or TRBV6-3 and TRBJ2-7, with 9 positions matching TRBD2. The source is a man aged 45-65 years with COVID-19, enrolled during active disease. CDR3 amino acids: CASSYATSGAYEQYF. Here the CDR3 DNA reads TGTGCCAGCAGTTACGCGACTAGCGGCGCCTACGAGCAGTACTTC.